Following are 8 T cell receptor beta chains from one sample sequenced in a study of T cell responses to AZD1222 COVID-19 vaccine. Some clones are missing from TCRdb's copy, which holds only in-frame ones; the method was immunoSEQ multiplex PCR. The sample gives about 110,000 clones, about 93% of which show up once; 2.2% is in the top ten. The material was peripheral blood, obtained on day 0 of AZD1222 vaccination. The origin of the receptors is an adult in good health.

This rearrangement joins TRBV9 to TRBJ2-1; D might be TRBD1 or TRBD2, each matching 6 bases. Looked up from germline, CDR1 is SGDLS and CDR2 is YYNGEE. V was shortened by 0 bases and J by 9 bases, with 16 bases between the two germline ends. The CDR3 is 15 residues long. CDR3 DNA: TGTGCCAGCAGCGTAGTAGGAGGGGGGCAACCTGAGCAGTTCTTC. It specifies CASSVVGGGQPEQFF.

The V gene is TRBV3-1 (or the pseudogene TRBV3-2), the J gene TRBJ2-5, with a weak D call TRBD1 (5 bases). From germline, CDR1 is LGHDT and CDR2 YNNKEL (reference sequence). V lost 3 bases and J lost 5, with 16 bases in between. The CDR3 is 15 amino acids. CDR3 protein: CASSHAGPGLETQYF. The CDR3 coding sequence is TGTGCCAGCAGCCACGCAGGGCCAGGGTTGGAGACCCAGTACTTC.

The DNA of the CDR3 is TGTGCCAGCAGTCCCGTTGACGGCTACTATGGCTACACCTTC. As protein: CASSPVDGYYGYTF. V and J are TRBV6-5 and TRBJ1-2; D is ambiguous. The germline gives CDR1 MNHEY, CDR2 SVGAGI. Between the trimmed V and J ends, which lost 5 bases and 3 bases, there was a span of 13 bases. The CDR3 has 14 residues.

The rearrangement links TRBV6-2 or TRBV6-3 to TRBJ1-5; D might be TRBD1 (6 bases). This CDR3 spans 15 amino acids. The ends were cut back, 3 bases at V and 7 bases at J, with 16 bases in the middle. The germline V gene has CDR1 MNHEY and CDR2 SVGEGT. CDR3 in DNA: TGTGCCAGCAGTTATTCATCGGGGGGCTGGCAGCCCCAGCATTTT. Its protein is CASSYSSGGWQPQHF.

The gene calls are TRBV3-1 (or the pseudogene TRBV3-2) and TRBJ1-6; 9 bases map to TRBD1. The CDR3 runs 15 residues. V gave up 4 bases and J gave up 11 bases; unmatched junction bases: 9. Germline CDR1 is LGHDT and CDR2 is YNNKEL (reference sequence). The CDR3 DNA reads TGTGCCAGCAGCCCTGAACAGGGGGCGTGGGCACCCCTCCACTTT. Encoded protein: CASSPEQGAWAPLHF.

In regard to this clone: Other DNA variants within this sample encode the same CDR3. V is TRBV18 and J is TRBJ2-7, with TRBD1 matching 9 bases. V was clipped by 3 bases and J by 2 bases; unmatched bases: 2. The CDR3 runs 14 residues. Germline CDR1 is KGHSH and CDR2 is LQKENI. CDR3 DNA: TGTGCCAGCTCACCCGGGACAGGGCCCTACGAGCAGTACTTC. Protein product: CASSPGTGPYEQYF.

The V call is TRBV19, the J call TRBJ1-6; TRBD1 is a possible D gene (6 bases). V shed 1 base and J shed 8 bases, with 9 bases lying between them. The CDR3 sequence is 14 residues long. Germline assignment: CDR1 LNHDA and CDR2 SQIVND (reference sequence). As DNA, the CDR3 is TGTGCCAGTAGTATAGGGGGGGGCGATTCACCCCTCCACTTT. Protein: CASSIGGGDSPLHF.

V gene TRBV5-6 combines with J gene TRBJ2-7, with 8 bases aligning to TRBD1. With V trimmed by 0 bases and J by 7 bases, 9 bases remained unmatched. This CDR3 contains 15 residues. Looked up from germline, CDR1 is SGHDT and CDR2 is YYEEEE. The CDR3 region is CASSLGQGASREQYF. Written as DNA, the CDR3 is TGTGCCAGCAGCTTGGGGCAGGGGGCCTCGAGGGAGCAGTACTTC.